The clone carrying this T cell receptor (beta chain) was picked up one time. Authors' analysis steps: Quantification of nucleated cells was approximated via reference gene primer amplification. Clones were read by immunoSEQ multiplex PCR, and TCRdb kept only the in-frame ones, dropping some. V and J calls and clone size are given by that table; D and trimming were obtained from the DNA. The data contain under 200,000 clones, more than 85% of them singletons. The V and J ends lost 7 bases and 7 bases respectively, with 17 bases between them. Germline CDR1 and CDR2: MDHEN and SYDVKM. The CDR3 covers 14 residues. This record comes from a study of blood T cell repertoires in COVID-19. Across the study: Acute-phase and convalescent COVID-19 samples originated in the United States, Italy and Spain. T cells, B-cell-depleted T cells, or PBMCs supplied cDNA or gDNA.

This chain joins TRBV28 and TRBJ1-5; D perhaps matches TRBD1 (6 bases). The sample taken for sequencing was peripheral blood. The sequence derives from a man in his late teens or twenties with acute or convalescent COVID-19. CDR3 sequence: CASTLITGLQPQHF. CDR3 DNA: TGTGCCAGCACCCTCATAACAGGGCTGCAGCCCCAGCATTTT.